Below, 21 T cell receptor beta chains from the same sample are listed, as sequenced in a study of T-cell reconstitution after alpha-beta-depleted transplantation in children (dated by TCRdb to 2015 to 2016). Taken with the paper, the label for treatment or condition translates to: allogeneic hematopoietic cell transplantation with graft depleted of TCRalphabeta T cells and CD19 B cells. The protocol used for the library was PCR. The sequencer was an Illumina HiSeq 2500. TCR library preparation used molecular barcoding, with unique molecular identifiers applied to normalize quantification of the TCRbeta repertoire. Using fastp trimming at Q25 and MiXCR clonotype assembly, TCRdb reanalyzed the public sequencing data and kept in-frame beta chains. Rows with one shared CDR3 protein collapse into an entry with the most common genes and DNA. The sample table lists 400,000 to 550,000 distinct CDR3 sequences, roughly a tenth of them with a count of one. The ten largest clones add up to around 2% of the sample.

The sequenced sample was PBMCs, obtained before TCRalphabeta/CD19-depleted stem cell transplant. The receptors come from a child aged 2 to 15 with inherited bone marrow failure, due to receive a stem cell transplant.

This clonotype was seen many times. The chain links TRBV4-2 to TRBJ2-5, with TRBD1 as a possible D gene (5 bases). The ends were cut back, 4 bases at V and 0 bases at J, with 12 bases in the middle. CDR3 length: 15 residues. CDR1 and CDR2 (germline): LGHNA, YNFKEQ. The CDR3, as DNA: TGTGCCAGCAGCCCCAGGGATGGTGACCAAGAGACCCAGTACTTC. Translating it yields CASSPRDGDQETQYF.

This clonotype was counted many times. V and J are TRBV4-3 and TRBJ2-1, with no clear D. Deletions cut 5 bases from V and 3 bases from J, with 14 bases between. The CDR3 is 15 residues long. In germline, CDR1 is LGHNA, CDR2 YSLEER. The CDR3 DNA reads TGCGCCAGCAGCTTAAGTACTTACAGCTACAATGAGCAGTTCTTC. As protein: CASSLSTYSYNEQFF.

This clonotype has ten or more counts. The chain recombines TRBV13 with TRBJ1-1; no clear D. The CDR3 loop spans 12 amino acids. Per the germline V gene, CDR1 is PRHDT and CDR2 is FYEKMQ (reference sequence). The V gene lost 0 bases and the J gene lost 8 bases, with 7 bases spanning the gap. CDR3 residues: CASSLGGLEAFF. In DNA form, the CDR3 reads TGTGCCAGCAGCTTAGGGGGGTTAGAAGCTTTCTTT.

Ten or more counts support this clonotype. This chain's CDR3 is CSASSGAQETQYF. Written as DNA, the CDR3 is TGCAGTGCTAGTAGCGGGGCCCAAGAGACCCAGTACTTC. J is TRBJ2-5 and V is TRBV20-1; 8 bases agree with TRBD2. Trimming took 3 bases from V and 1 from J; bases not matched to a gene: 1. Looked up from germline, CDR1 is DFQATT and CDR2 is SNEGSKA (reference sequence). The length of the CDR3 is 13 residues.

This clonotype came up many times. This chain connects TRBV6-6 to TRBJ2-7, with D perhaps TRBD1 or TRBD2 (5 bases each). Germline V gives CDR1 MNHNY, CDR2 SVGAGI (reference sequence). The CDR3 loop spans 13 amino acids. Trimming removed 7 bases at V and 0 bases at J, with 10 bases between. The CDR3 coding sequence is TGTGCCAGCACAGCGGACAACTCCTACGAGCAGTACTTC. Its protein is CASTADNSYEQYF.

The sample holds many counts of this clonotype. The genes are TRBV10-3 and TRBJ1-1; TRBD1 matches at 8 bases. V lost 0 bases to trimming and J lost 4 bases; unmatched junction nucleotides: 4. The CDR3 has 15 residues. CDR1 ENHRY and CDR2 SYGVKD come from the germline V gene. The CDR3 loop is CAISESTGAGTEAFF. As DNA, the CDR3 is TGTGCCATCAGTGAGTCGACAGGGGCCGGCACTGAAGCTTTCTTT.

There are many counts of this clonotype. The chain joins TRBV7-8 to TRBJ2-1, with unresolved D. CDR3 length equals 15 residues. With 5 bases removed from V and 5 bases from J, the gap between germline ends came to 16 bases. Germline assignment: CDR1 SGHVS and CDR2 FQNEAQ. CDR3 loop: CASSGTTDLDNEQFF. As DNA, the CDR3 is TGTGCCAGCAGCGGAACTACCGACCTAGACAATGAGCAGTTCTTC. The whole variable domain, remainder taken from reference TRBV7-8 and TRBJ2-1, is GAGVSQSPRYKVAKRGQDVALRCDPISGHVSLFWYQQALGQGPEFLTYFQNEAQLDKSGLPSDRFFAERPEGSVSTLKIQRTQQEDSAVYLCASSGTTDLDNEQFFGPGTRLTVL.

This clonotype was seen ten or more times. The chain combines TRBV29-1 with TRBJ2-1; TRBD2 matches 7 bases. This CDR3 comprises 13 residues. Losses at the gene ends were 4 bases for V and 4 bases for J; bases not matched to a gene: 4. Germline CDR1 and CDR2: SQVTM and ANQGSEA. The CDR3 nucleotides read TGCAGCGTTGTAGCACTAGCGTACAATGAGCAGTTCTTC. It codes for CSVVALAYNEQFF.

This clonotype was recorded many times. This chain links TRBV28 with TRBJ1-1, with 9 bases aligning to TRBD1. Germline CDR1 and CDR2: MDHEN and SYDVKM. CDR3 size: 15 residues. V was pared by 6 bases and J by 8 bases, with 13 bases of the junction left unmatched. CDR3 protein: CASRETDRGSFEAFF. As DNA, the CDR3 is TGTGCCAGCAGAGAGACAGACAGGGGGAGTTTCGAAGCTTTCTTT.

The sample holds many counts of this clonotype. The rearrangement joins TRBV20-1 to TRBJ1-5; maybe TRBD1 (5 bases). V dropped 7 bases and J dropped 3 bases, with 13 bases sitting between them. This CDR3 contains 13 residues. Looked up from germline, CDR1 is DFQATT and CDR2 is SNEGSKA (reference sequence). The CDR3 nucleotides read TGCAGTGGAACAGGAGGGGTCAATCAGCCCCAGCATTTT. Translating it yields CSGTGGVNQPQHF.

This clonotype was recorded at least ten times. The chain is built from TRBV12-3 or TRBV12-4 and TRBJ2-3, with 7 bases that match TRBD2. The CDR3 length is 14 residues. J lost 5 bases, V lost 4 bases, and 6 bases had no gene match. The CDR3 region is CASSSLGEGDTQYF. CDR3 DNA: TGTGCCAGCAGTTCCCTTGGGGAGGGAGATACGCAGTATTTT.

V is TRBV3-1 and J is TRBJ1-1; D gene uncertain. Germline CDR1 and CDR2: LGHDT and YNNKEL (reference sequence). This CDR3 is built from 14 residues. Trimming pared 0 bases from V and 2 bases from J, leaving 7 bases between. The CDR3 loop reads CASSQELLNTEAFF. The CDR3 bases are TGTGCCAGCAGCCAAGAACTACTCAACACTGAAGCTTTCTTT.

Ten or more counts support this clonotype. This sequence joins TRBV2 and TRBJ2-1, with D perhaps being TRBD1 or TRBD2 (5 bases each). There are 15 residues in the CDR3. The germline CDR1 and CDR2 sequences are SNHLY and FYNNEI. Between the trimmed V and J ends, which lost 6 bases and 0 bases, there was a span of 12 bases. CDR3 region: CASSGDPSSYNEQFF. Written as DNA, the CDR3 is TGTGCCAGCAGCGGGGACCCAAGCTCCTACAATGAGCAGTTCTTC.

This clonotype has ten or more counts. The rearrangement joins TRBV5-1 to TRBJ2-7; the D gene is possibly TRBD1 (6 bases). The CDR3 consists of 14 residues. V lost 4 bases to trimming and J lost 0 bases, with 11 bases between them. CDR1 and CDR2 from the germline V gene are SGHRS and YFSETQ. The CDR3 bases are TGCGCCAGCAGCCAGGGGCTCAGCTCCTACGAGCAGTACTTC. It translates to CASSQGLSSYEQYF. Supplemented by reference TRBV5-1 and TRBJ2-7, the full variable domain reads KAGVTQTPRYLIKTRGQQVTLSCSPISGHRSVSWYQQTPGQGLQFLFEYFSETQRNKGNFPGRFSGRQFSNSRSEMNVSTLELGDSALYLCASSQGLSSYEQYFGPGTRLTVT.

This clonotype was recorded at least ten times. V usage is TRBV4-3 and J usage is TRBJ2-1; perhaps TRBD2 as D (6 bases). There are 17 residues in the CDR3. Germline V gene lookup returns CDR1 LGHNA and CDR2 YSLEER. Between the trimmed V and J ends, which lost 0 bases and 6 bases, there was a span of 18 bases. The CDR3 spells CASSQDPLDSGTNEQFF. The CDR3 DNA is TGCGCCAGCAGCCAAGATCCGTTGGATAGCGGAACCAATGAGCAGTTCTTC.

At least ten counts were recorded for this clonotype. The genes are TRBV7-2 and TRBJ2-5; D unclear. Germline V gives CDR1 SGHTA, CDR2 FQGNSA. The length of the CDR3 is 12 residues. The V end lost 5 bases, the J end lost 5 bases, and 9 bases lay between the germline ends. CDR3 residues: CASSLNTETQYF. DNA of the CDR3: TGTGCCAGCAGCCTCAATACGGAGACCCAGTACTTC.

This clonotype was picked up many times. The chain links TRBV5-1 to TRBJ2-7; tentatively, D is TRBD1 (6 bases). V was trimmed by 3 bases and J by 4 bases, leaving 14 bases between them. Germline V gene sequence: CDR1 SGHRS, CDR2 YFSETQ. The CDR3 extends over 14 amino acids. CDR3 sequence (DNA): TGCGCCAGCAGCTCAACAGGGTTTGGATACGAGCAGTACTTC. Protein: CASSSTGFGYEQYF.

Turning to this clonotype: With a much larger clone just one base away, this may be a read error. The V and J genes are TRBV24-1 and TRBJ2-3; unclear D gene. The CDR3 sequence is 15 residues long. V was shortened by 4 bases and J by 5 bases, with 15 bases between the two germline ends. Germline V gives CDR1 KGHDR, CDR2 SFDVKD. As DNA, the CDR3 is TGTGCCACCAGTGACCGCCAGCCGTGCTTAGATACGCAGTATTTT. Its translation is CATSDRQPCLDTQYF.

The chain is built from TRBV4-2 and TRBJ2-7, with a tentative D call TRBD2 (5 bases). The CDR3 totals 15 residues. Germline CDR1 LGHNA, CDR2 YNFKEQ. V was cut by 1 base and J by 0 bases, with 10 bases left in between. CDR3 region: CASSQASSLSYEQYF. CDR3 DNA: TGTGCCAGCAGCCAAGCTAGCAGTCTCTCCTACGAGCAGTACTTC.

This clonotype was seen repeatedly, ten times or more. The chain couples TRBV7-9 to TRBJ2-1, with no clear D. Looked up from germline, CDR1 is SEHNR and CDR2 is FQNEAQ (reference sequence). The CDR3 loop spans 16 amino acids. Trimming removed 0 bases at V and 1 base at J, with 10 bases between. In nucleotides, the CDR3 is TGTGCCAGCAGCTTAGCGCTTAAGGGATCCTACAATGAGCAGTTCTTC. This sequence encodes CASSLALKGSYNEQFF.

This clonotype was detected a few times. The CDR3 DNA reads as TGTGCCAGCAGTAGGACTGGGCCAACAGATACGCAGTATTTT. Its protein is CASSRTGPTDTQYF. The V and J genes are TRBV12-3 or TRBV12-4 and TRBJ2-3; a possible D gene is TRBD2 (5 bases). This CDR3 is 14 amino acids long. The V gene lost 5 bases and the J gene lost 3 bases, with 12 bases spanning the gap.